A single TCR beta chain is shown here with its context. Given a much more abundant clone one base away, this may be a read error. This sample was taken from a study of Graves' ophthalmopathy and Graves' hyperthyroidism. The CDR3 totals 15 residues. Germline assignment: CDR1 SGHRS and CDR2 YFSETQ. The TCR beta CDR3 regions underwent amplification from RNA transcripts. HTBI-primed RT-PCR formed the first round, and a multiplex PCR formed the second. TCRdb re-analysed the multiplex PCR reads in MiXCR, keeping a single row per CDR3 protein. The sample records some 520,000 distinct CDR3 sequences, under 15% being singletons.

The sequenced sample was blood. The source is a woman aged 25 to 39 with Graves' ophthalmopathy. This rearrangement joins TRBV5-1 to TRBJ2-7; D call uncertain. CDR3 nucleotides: TGCGCCAGCAGCTTGGCCTCCAGGCCCTCCTACGAGCAGTGCTTC. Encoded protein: CASSLASRPSYEQCF.